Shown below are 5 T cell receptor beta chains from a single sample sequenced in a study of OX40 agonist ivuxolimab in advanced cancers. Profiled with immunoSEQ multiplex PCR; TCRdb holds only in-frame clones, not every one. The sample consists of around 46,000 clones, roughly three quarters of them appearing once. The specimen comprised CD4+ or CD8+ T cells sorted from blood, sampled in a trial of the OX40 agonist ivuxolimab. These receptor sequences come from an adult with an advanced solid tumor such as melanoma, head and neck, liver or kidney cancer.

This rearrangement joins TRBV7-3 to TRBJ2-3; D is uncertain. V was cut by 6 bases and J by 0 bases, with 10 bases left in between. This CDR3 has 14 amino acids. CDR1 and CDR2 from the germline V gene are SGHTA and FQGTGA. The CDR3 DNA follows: TGTGCCAGCAGTTTTGAAAGTAGCACAGATACGCAGTATTTT. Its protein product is CASSFESSTDTQYF.

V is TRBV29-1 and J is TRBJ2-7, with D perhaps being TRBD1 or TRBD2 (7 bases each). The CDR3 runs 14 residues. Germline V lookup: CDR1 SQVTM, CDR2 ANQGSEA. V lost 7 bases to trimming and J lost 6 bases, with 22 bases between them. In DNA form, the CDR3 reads TGCAGCGCTTACAAGGGAGGGGGCAGTTCCGAGCAGTACTTC. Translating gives CSAYKGGGSSEQYF.

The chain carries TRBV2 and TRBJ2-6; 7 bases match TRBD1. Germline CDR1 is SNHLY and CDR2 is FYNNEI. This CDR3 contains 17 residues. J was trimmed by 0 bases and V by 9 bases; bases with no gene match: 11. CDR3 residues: CARPTGNSTSGANVLTF. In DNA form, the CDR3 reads TGTGCCAGGCCGACAGGGAATTCTACCTCTGGGGCCAACGTCCTGACTTTC.

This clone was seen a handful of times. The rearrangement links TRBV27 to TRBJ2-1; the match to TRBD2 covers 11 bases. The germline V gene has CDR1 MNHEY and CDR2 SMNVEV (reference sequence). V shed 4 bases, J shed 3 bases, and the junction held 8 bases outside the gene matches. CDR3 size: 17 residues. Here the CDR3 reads CASSSSRLAGNYNEQFF. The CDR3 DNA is TGTGCCAGCAGTTCGTCGCGACTAGCGGGGAACTACAATGAGCAGTTCTTC.

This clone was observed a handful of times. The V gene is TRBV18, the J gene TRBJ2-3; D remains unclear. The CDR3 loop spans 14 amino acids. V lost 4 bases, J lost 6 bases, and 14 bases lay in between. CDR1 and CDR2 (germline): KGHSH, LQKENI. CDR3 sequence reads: CASSLGATHDTQYF. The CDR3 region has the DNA TGTGCCAGCTCACTAGGAGCCACACACGATACGCAGTATTTT. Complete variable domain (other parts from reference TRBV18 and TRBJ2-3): NAGVMQNPRHLVRRRGQEARLRCSPMKGHSHVYWYRQLPEEGLKFMVYLQKENIIDESGMPKERFSAEFPKEGPSILRIQQVVRGDSAAYFCASSLGATHDTQYFGPGTRLTVL.